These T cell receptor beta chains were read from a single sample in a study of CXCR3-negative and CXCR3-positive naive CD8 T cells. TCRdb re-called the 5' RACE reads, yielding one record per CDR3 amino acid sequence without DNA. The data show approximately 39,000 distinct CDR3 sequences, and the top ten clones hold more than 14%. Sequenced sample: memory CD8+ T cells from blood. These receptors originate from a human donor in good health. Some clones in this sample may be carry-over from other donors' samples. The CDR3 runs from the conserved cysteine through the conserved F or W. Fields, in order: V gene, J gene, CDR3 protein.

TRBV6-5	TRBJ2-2	CASSPGLAGTNTGELFF
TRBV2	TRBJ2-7	CASSSSLGSYEQYF
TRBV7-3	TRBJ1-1	CASSLGGEGTEAFF
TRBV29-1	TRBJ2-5	CSFIPAESGGEETQYF
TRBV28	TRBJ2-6	CASWRSGANVLTF
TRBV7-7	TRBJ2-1	CASSLGIGAEQFF
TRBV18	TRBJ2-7	CASSPQATDPTLEQYF
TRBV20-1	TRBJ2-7	CSATSDPYEQYF
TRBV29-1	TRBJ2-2	CSVSQGPTAGELFF
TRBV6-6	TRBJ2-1	CASSGEHYNEQFF
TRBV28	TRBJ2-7	CASTFLARGYEQYF
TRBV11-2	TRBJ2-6	CASSFWQTFSGANVLTF
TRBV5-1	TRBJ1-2	CASSFGSGAQGIHYGYTF
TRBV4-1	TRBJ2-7	CASSQSREPAGYGEQYF
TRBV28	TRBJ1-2	CASSLFSNYGYTF
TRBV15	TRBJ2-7	CATSREPGGSYEQYF
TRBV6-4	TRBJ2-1	CASSAGTSGGGFYNEQFF